These 27 T cell receptor beta chains were sequenced from one sample in a study of T-cell memory formation after mild COVID-19. MiXCR was run by TCRdb on the 5' RACE reads, yielding one entry per CDR3 protein. The sample records 110,000 to 150,000 distinct CDR3 sequences, about 23% being singletons. Specimen: PBMCs or a T cell subset sorted from them (not recorded which). The receptors shown here come from an adult woman who had mild COVID-19 (a few samples of this study predate the infection). Cell type and time point are not known.

The chain joins TRBV5-5 to TRBJ2-7, with D possibly being TRBD1 (7 bases). The V gene lost 0 bases and the J gene lost 4 bases, with 11 bases spanning the gap. Germline values: CDR1 SGHKS, CDR2 YYEKEE (reference sequence). The CDR3 totals 14 residues. The CDR3 here is CASSLAGGWYEQYF. CDR3 DNA sequence: TGTGCCAGCAGCTTGGCAGGGGGGTGGTACGAGCAGTACTTC.

This clonotype has a handful of counts. The J gene is TRBJ1-1, the V gene TRBV30, with D possibly matching TRBD1 (5 bases). This CDR3 is 12 amino acids long. Looked up from germline, CDR1 is GTSNPN and CDR2 is SVGIG (reference sequence). Deletions cut 7 bases from V and 2 bases from J, with 11 bases between. CDR3 coding DNA: TGTGCCTCGTACTGGACAAACACTGAAGCTTTCTTT. This sequence encodes CASYWTNTEAFF.

This clonotype showed up just a few times. This rearrangement joins TRBV4-1 to TRBJ1-5; D is uncertain. Looked up from germline, CDR1 is MGHRA and CDR2 is YSYEKL. V lost 1 base to trimming and J lost 4 bases, with 8 bases between them. CDR3 length: 14 amino acids. This CDR3 is CASSQVLGNQPQHF. The CDR3 DNA reads as TGCGCCAGCAGCCAAGTATTGGGGAATCAGCCCCAGCATTTT.

This chain uses TRBV15 with TRBJ1-2; 7 bases fit TRBD1. Per the germline V gene, CDR1 is LNHNV and CDR2 is YYDKDF (reference sequence). J gave up 4 bases and V 1 base, and 3 bases lay outside the gene matches. The CDR3 has 14 amino acids. In DNA form, the CDR3 reads TGTGCCACCAGCAGAGGGCAGGGGGTCTATGGCTACACCTTC. Residues: CATSRGQGVYGYTF.

V and J are TRBV6-1 and TRBJ1-2; a possible D gene is TRBD1 (6 bases). Germline-derived CDR1 and CDR2 are MNHNS and SASEGT. The CDR3 totals 15 residues. The germline V and J ends were trimmed by 6 bases and 4 bases, with 18 bases remaining between them. The CDR3 DNA reads as TGTGCCAGCAGCGACCCCACGGGGGCGGCCTATGGCTACACCTTC. This encodes CASSDPTGAAYGYTF.

The V and J genes are TRBV27 and TRBJ2-7; 7 bases agree with TRBD1. The J segment lost 3 bases and the V segment lost 4 bases, leaving 6 bases of the junction unmatched. The germline CDR1 and CDR2 sequences are MNHEY and SMNVEV (reference sequence). The CDR3 has 14 residues. CDR3 coding DNA: TGTGCCAGCAGTTCCTGGACAGGCAGCTACGAGCAGTACTTC. Translation gives CASSSWTGSYEQYF.

At least ten counts were recorded for this clonotype. The rearrangement uses TRBV4-3 and TRBJ2-7; 14 bases fit TRBD2. Trimming at V came to 4 bases and at J to 5 bases, leaving 4 bases not matched to a gene. The germline V gene has CDR1 LGHNA and CDR2 YSLEER. The CDR3 consists of 15 residues. In DNA, the CDR3 is TGCGCCAGCAGCCCAGGGACTAGCGGGAGTAACGAGCAGTACTTC. Encoded protein: CASSPGTSGSNEQYF.

This chain uses TRBV9 with TRBJ2-3; no definite D call. Germline lookup yields CDR1 SGDLS and CDR2 YYNGEE. The CDR3 contains 13 residues. The V end was cut by 2 bases, the J end by 4 bases, with 8 bases between. This CDR3 reads CASSVFWADTQYF. The CDR3, as DNA: TGTGCCAGCAGCGTGTTTTGGGCAGATACGCAGTATTTT.

This chain joins TRBV6-5 and TRBJ2-2; D not certain. Trimming left V 5 bases short and J 3 bases short, with 7 bases between. Germline V CDR1 and CDR2: MNHEY, SVGAGI. The CDR3 totals 13 residues. This CDR3 is CASSDGYTGELFF. The CDR3 DNA reads TGTGCCAGCAGTGACGGCTACACCGGGGAGCTGTTTTTT.

V is TRBV11-2 and J is TRBJ2-7; 15 nucleotides agree with TRBD2. The CDR3 contains 19 residues. The ends lost 4 bases at V and 0 bases at J; junction bases unmatched: 10. Germline CDR1 reads SGHAT; CDR2 reads FQNNGV. CDR3 in DNA: TGTGCCAGCAGCTCAAGGACTAGCGGGGGGGTCGAGAGCTCCTACGAGCAGTACTTC. It translates to CASSSRTSGGVESSYEQYF.

This clonotype was recorded a few times. The J gene is TRBJ1-1, the V gene TRBV2, with a weak D call TRBD1 (6 bases). The V end was cut by 7 bases, the J end by 5 bases, with 20 bases between. Germline CDR1 and CDR2: SNHLY and FYNNEI. This CDR3 comprises 15 residues. The CDR3: CASTQHGGADTEAFF. Here the CDR3 DNA reads TGTGCCAGCACTCAACACGGGGGGGCGGATACTGAAGCTTTCTTT.

This clonotype was observed a few times. V and J are TRBV18 and TRBJ2-7; the D gene is possibly TRBD1 (6 bases). CDR3 length: 15 residues. Looked up from germline, CDR1 is KGHSH and CDR2 is LQKENI. V lost 3 bases and J 6 bases, leaving 18 bases between the germline ends. In nucleotides, the CDR3 is TGTGCCAGCTCACCGACAGGACCTGGTTGGGGCGAGCAGTACTTC. Translating gives CASSPTGPGWGEQYF.

This clonotype was seen only a few times. This sequence joins TRBV5-6 and TRBJ2-7; D gene unclear. V dropped 1 base and J dropped 3 bases, with 11 bases sitting between them. CDR1 is SGHDT, CDR2 YYEEEE, per germline. CDR3 length: 14 amino acids. CDR3 loop: CASSLPSWGYEQYF. DNA for the CDR3: TGTGCCAGCAGCTTGCCGTCGTGGGGCTACGAGCAGTACTTC.

This chain joins TRBV7-9 and TRBJ2-7, with TRBD2 identical over 14 bases. CDR1 and CDR2 from the germline V gene are SEHNR and FQNEAQ (reference sequence). V lost 2 bases, J lost 3 bases, and 18 bases stayed unmatched. CDR3 length: 21 amino acids. DNA of the CDR3: TGTGCCAGCAGCTTACCTCCGGGACAGGGGACTAGCGGGAGAGAATACTACGAGCAGTACTTC. This sequence encodes CASSLPPGQGTSGREYYEQYF. The complete variable domain, with remaining parts taken from reference TRBV7-9 and TRBJ2-7, reads DTGVSQNPRHKITKRGQNVTFRCDPISEHNRLYWYRQTLGQGPEFLTYFQNEAQLEKSRLLSDRFSAERPKGSFSTLEIQRTEQGDSAMYLCASSLPPGQGTSGREYYEQYFGPGTRLTVT.

The V and J genes are TRBV5-1 and TRBJ2-5; no clear D. Germline-derived CDR1 and CDR2 are SGHRS and YFSETQ. With 3 bases removed from V and 6 bases from J, the gap between germline ends came to 15 bases. The CDR3 is 14 residues long. CDR3 DNA: TGCGCCAGCAGCTCCCCTCCGCCGGAGCAGACCCAGTACTTC. It is translated as CASSSPPPEQTQYF. The full variable domain, completed using reference TRBV5-1 and TRBJ2-5, is KAGVTQTPRYLIKTRGQQVTLSCSPISGHRSVSWYQQTPGQGLQFLFEYFSETQRNKGNFPGRFSGRQFSNSRSEMNVSTLELGDSALYLCASSSPPPEQTQYFGPGTRLLVL.

This chain links TRBV7-3 with TRBJ2-5; D is perhaps TRBD1 (6 bases). The CDR3 runs 14 residues. Germline values: CDR1 SGHTA, CDR2 FQGTGA. V lost 5 bases and J lost 5, with 15 bases in between. CDR3 sequence: CASSPPGTSETQYF. The CDR3 DNA follows: TGTGCCAGCAGCCCTCCGGGGACAAGCGAGACCCAGTACTTC.

The chain recombines TRBV29-1 with TRBJ2-7; D is uncertain. The V and J ends lost 4 bases and 0 bases respectively, with 7 bases between them. The CDR3 sequence is 12 residues long. The germline V gene encodes CDR1 SQVTM and CDR2 ANQGSEA. CDR3 DNA: TGCAGCGTTGTGGACGTCTCCTACGAGCAGTACTTC. Amino acids: CSVVDVSYEQYF.

The CDR3 sequence: CASSKRAGADEAFF. Here the CDR3 DNA reads TGCGCCAGCAGCAAAAGGGCGGGGGCGGATGAAGCTTTCTTT. The gene calls are TRBV5-1 and TRBJ1-1; perhaps TRBD1 as D (6 bases). The CDR3 totals 14 residues. V dropped 4 bases and J dropped 7 bases, with 17 bases sitting between them. Germline V lookup: CDR1 SGHRS, CDR2 YFSETQ.

The chain combines TRBV6-5 with TRBJ2-7; 10 bases align to TRBD1. CDR1 and CDR2 (germline): MNHEY, SVGAGI. This CDR3 region has 15 residues. Germline trimming cut 0 bases from V and 5 bases from J; bases unmatched to any gene: 4. CDR3 protein: CASSYSGQGSNEQYF. The CDR3 DNA sequence: TGTGCCAGCAGTTACTCGGGACAGGGGTCCAACGAGCAGTACTTC.

The chain is built from TRBV29-1 and TRBJ1-1; no definite D call. The germline gives CDR1 SQVTM, CDR2 ANQGSEA. CDR3 length equals 14 residues. Trimming removed 4 bases from V and 1 base from J, with 13 bases in between. The CDR3 DNA is TGCAGCGTTGGACTGATGATGGGGAACACTGAAGCTTTCTTT. Residues: CSVGLMMGNTEAFF.

The chain combines TRBV18 with TRBJ1-1; D gene uncertain. V lost 3 bases, J lost 1 base, and 9 bases lay in between. Germline CDR1 KGHSH, CDR2 LQKENI. The CDR3 sequence is 14 residues long. The CDR3 region has the DNA TGTGCCAGCTCACCGGCCGCTTCGAACACTGAAGCTTTCTTT. Protein product: CASSPAASNTEAFF.

The chain links TRBV9 to TRBJ1-1, with D tentatively TRBD1 (6 bases). Trimming removed 4 bases at V and 1 base at J, with 11 bases between. The V gene's germline CDR1 is SGDLS and CDR2 YYNGEE. This CDR3 is built from 14 residues. The CDR3 bases are TGTGCCAGCAGCACCGCGACAGGGAACACTGAAGCTTTCTTT. It specifies CASSTATGNTEAFF. The full variable domain, its missing parts supplied by reference TRBV9 and TRBJ1-1, is DSGVTQTPKHLITATGQRVTLRCSPRSGDLSVYWYQQSLDQGLQFLIQYYNGEERAKGNILERFSAQQFPDLHSELNLSSLELGDSALYFCASSTATGNTEAFFGQGTRLTVV.

J is TRBJ1-2 and V is TRBV20-1; 9 bases line up with TRBD1. CDR1 is DFQATT, CDR2 SNEGSKA, per germline (reference sequence). The CDR3 runs to 14 residues. Germline trimming cut 1 base from V and 8 bases from J; bases unmatched to any gene: 8. The CDR3: CSARVPGQGRGYTF. The CDR3 coding sequence is TGCAGTGCTAGAGTCCCGGGACAGGGTCGAGGCTACACCTTC.

This rearrangement joins TRBV7-3 to TRBJ2-3; 9 nucleotides agree with TRBD2. V lost 1 base and J lost 10; bases outside the gene matches: 3. CDR3 length equals 13 residues. Germline values: CDR1 SGHTA, CDR2 FQGTGA. DNA for the CDR3: TGTGCCAGCAGCTTAAGTCCTAGCGGGGCGCAGTATTTT. Residues: CASSLSPSGAQYF.

This chain uses TRBV6-6 with TRBJ1-1; no reliable D call. From germline, CDR1 is MNHNY and CDR2 SVGAGI (reference sequence). V shed 7 bases and J shed 1 base, with 13 bases lying between them. The CDR3 runs to 14 residues. The CDR3 loop reads CASTSGIRNTEAFF. DNA of the CDR3: TGTGCCAGCACCTCCGGGATCAGGAACACTGAAGCTTTCTTT.

This clonotype was seen only a few times. This chain connects TRBV6-1 to TRBJ2-7; D unresolved. V was shortened by 2 bases and J by 7 bases, with 18 bases between the two germline ends. The CDR3 length is 15 residues. Germline CDR1 MNHNS, CDR2 SASEGT. Here the CDR3 DNA reads TGTGCCAGCAGTGAACCCGCCGGTGGGCACGGGGAGCAGTACTTC. Protein product: CASSEPAGGHGEQYF.

This clonotype was observed a few times. The chain recombines TRBV29-1 with TRBJ1-5, with D maybe TRBD1 (5 bases). The germline V gene encodes CDR1 SQVTM and CDR2 ANQGSEA. Between the trimmed V and J ends, which lost 2 bases and 2 bases, there was a span of 13 bases. There are 15 residues in the CDR3. In DNA, the CDR3 is TGCAGCGTTGAACCCTTCCGGGACGGCAATCAGCCCCAGCATTTT. It is translated as CSVEPFRDGNQPQHF.